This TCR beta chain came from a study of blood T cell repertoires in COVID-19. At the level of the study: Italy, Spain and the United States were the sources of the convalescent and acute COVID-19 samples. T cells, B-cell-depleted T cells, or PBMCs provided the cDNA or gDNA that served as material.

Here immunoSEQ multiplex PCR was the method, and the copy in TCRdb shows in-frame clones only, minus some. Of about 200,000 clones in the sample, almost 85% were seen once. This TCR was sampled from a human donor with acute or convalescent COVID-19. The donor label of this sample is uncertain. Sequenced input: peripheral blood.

In nucleotides, the CDR3 is TGTGCCACCAGCAGAAGGACAGACATCTACGAGCAGTACTTC. Protein: CATSRRTDIYEQYF. The chain uses TRBV15 and TRBJ2-7, with D perhaps matching TRBD1 (6 bases). The CDR3 is 14 amino acids. V was trimmed by 2 bases and J by 3 bases, leaving 11 bases between them. Germline values: CDR1 LNHNV, CDR2 YYDKDF (reference sequence).